What follows describes a single TCR beta chain. Its antigen is unidentified. This record comes from a study of cytomegalovirus exposure and HLA in healthy donors. The CDR3 length is 13 residues. Germline lookup yields CDR1 SGHNT and CDR2 YENEEA. With 3 bases removed from V and 5 bases from J, the gap between germline ends came to 10 bases. Broader study findings: Association with HLA alleles at 0.05 false discovery rate was found for 16,951 TCR beta sequences in a later analysis. As confirmed in vitro, a few CMV-associated chains were specific for CMV antigens.

The PCR employed 60 Vbeta primers together with 13 Jbeta primers. As processed by the authors: Around 11 million shared chains were among 80 million or so unique TCR beta chains counted in a later analysis. The assay was immunoSEQ multiplex PCR, and TCRdb's table has in-frame clones only and misses some. V, J and clone size were drawn from that table, and D and trimming were deduced from the DNA. The sample holds around 180,000 clones, roughly 85% seen once. The chain joins TRBV11-3 to TRBJ2-5; no reliable D call. Sample: PBMCs. This TCR came from a woman aged 35 to 49 in good health and CMV-seronegative. CDR3 coding DNA: TGTGCCAGCAGCTTCTCCCCCGGGGAGACCCAGTACTTC. It is translated as CASSFSPGETQYF.